This is a list of T cell receptor beta chains from one sample in a study of blood T cells in healthy people across ages. One entry per CDR3 protein results from TCRdb running MiXCR on the 5' RACE reads. The sample lists some 930,000 distinct CDR3 sequences, under 35% occurring once. The sample also formed part of further work on T cells of mothers and their children.

What was sequenced was blood. Receptors originate from a woman in her 40s in good health. Each CDR3 is given with its conserved first and last residue.

v_call: TRBV3-1; j_call: TRBJ2-7; cdr3_aa: CASSQKGYEQYF
v_call: TRBV27; j_call: TRBJ2-2; cdr3_aa: CASSRATTNTGELFF
v_call: TRBV29-1; j_call: TRBJ1-2; cdr3_aa: CSVDVKGYGYTF
v_call: TRBV4-1; j_call: TRBJ2-5; cdr3_aa: CAGSPGLAGGETQYF
v_call: TRBV5-1; j_call: TRBJ2-2; cdr3_aa: CASSQTGTGELFF
v_call: TRBV7-2; j_call: TRBJ2-7; cdr3_aa: CARSRERTSYEQYF
v_call: TRBV20-1; j_call: NA; cdr3_aa: CSARIPGTGGRHEQYF
v_call: TRBV12-3/TRBV12-4; j_call: TRBJ2-1; cdr3_aa: CASSLGTGTKEQFF
v_call: TRBV18; j_call: TRBJ2-6; cdr3_aa: CASSPTSGSGANVLTF
v_call: TRBV20-1; j_call: TRBJ2-1; cdr3_aa: CSAARGKSSYNEQFF
v_call: TRBV2; j_call: TRBJ2-7; cdr3_aa: CASTGPPSYEQYF
v_call: TRBV12-3/TRBV12-4; j_call: TRBJ1-2; cdr3_aa: CASSSRDSNYGYTF
v_call: TRBV10-2; j_call: TRBJ1-2; cdr3_aa: CASSESILEGTPGGGYTF
v_call: TRBV28; j_call: TRBJ2-1; cdr3_aa: CASSLFDRGLSGDEQFF
v_call: TRBV12-5; j_call: TRBJ1-5; cdr3_aa: CASGKGQCSNQPQHF
v_call: TRBV27; j_call: TRBJ1-5; cdr3_aa: CARSFIQDTQNNQPQHF
v_call: TRBV14; j_call: TRBJ2-6; cdr3_aa: CASSQGELDRRTF
v_call: TRBV10-3; j_call: TRBJ2-1; cdr3_aa: CAVSMQGTDYNEQFF
v_call: TRBV20-1; j_call: TRBJ1-2; cdr3_aa: CSARDGESIYGYTF
v_call: TRBV15; j_call: TRBJ2-4; cdr3_aa: CATSREGQPKNIQYF
v_call: TRBV3-1; j_call: TRBJ1-2; cdr3_aa: CASSQDRQGYGYTF
v_call: TRBV20-1; j_call: TRBJ1-2; cdr3_aa: CSAPTGKGYGYTF
v_call: TRBV10-3; j_call: TRBJ1-1; cdr3_aa: CAIGATGSTEAFF
v_call: TRBV7-9; j_call: TRBJ2-6; cdr3_aa: CASRLGVGQGAGGANVLTF
v_call: TRBV7-9; j_call: TRBJ1-2; cdr3_aa: CASSSGTDLYGYTF
v_call: TRBV20-1; j_call: TRBJ1-2; cdr3_aa: CSARSIDFLYGYTF
v_call: TRBV7-3; j_call: TRBJ2-3; cdr3_aa: CASSLTRLAAYTDTQYF
v_call: TRBV20-1; j_call: TRBJ2-7; cdr3_aa: CSARTADSYEQYF
v_call: TRBV7-9; j_call: TRBJ2-5; cdr3_aa: CASSLGRQGQETQYF
v_call: TRBV4-3; j_call: TRBJ2-7; cdr3_aa: CASSQVIAEFYEQYF
v_call: TRBV6-5; j_call: TRBJ1-2; cdr3_aa: CASSYSRYSYGYTF
v_call: TRBV12-3/TRBV12-4; j_call: TRBJ1-6; cdr3_aa: CASRPRGLDSPLHF
v_call: TRBV9; j_call: TRBJ2-5; cdr3_aa: CASSSGSSGGPMYF
v_call: TRBV28; j_call: TRBJ1-1; cdr3_aa: CAVESQGGFEAFF
v_call: TRBV20-1; j_call: TRBJ2-1; cdr3_aa: CSARRQGYNEQFF
v_call: TRBV12-3/TRBV12-4; j_call: TRBJ2-5; cdr3_aa: CASSLGDYLQETQYF
v_call: TRBV6-5; j_call: TRBJ2-3; cdr3_aa: CASSYGQGASTDTQYF
v_call: TRBV6-6; j_call: TRBJ1-1; cdr3_aa: CASNPGRVTEAFF
v_call: TRBV20-1; j_call: TRBJ2-1; cdr3_aa: CSARDPGDLYNEQFF
v_call: TRBV5-6; j_call: TRBJ2-7; cdr3_aa: CASSLLGQTTSEQYF
v_call: TRBV4-1; j_call: TRBJ2-7; cdr3_aa: CASGQPGQVRSEQYF
v_call: TRBV12-3/TRBV12-4; j_call: TRBJ1-4; cdr3_aa: CASRGGATNEKLFF
v_call: TRBV20-1; j_call: TRBJ2-1; cdr3_aa: CSARGNYNEQFF
v_call: TRBV12-3/TRBV12-4; j_call: TRBJ1-5; cdr3_aa: CASSWDSDQPQHF
v_call: TRBV7-8; j_call: TRBJ2-7; cdr3_aa: CASSLPGLSYEQYF
v_call: TRBV20-1; j_call: TRBJ2-1; cdr3_aa: CSSWRGGNEQFF
v_call: TRBV15; j_call: TRBJ2-3; cdr3_aa: CATSRIAGGDTDTQYF
v_call: TRBV4-3; j_call: TRBJ2-3; cdr3_aa: CASSQEGGGLSADTQYF
v_call: TRBV18; j_call: TRBJ2-5; cdr3_aa: CASSPLQQETQYF
v_call: TRBV9; j_call: TRBJ2-1; cdr3_aa: CASSVGQGHPWDEQFF
v_call: TRBV12-3/TRBV12-4; j_call: TRBJ1-1; cdr3_aa: CASSSGRGGVMNTEAFF
v_call: TRBV27; j_call: TRBJ2-7; cdr3_aa: CASSLGASLSYEQYF
v_call: TRBV28; j_call: TRBJ2-7; cdr3_aa: CASRWGGDYEQYF
v_call: TRBV7-6; j_call: TRBJ1-5; cdr3_aa: CASSLDQGGGNQPQHF
v_call: TRBV7-2; j_call: TRBJ2-7; cdr3_aa: CASSLVVAGFPEQYF
v_call: TRBV4-1; j_call: TRBJ2-3; cdr3_aa: CASSPPDRVRTDTQYF
v_call: TRBV6-6; j_call: TRBJ1-5; cdr3_aa: CASSLERDGNQPQHF